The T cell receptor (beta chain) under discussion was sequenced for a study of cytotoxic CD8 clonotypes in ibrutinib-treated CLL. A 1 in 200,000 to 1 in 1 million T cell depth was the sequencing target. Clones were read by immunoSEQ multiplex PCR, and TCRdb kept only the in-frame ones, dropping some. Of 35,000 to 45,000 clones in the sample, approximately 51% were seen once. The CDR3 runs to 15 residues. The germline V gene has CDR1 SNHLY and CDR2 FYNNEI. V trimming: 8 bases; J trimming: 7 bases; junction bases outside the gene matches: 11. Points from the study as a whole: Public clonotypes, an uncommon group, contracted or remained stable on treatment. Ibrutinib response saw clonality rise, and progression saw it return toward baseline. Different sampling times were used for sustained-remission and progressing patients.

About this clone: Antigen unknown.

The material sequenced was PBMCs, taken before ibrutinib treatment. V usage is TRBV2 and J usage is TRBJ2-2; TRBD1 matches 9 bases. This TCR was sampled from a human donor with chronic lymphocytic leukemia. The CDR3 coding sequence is TGTGCCAGCGTAGCCGGGACAGGGATTATCGGGGAGCTGTTTTTT. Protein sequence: CASVAGTGIIGELFF.